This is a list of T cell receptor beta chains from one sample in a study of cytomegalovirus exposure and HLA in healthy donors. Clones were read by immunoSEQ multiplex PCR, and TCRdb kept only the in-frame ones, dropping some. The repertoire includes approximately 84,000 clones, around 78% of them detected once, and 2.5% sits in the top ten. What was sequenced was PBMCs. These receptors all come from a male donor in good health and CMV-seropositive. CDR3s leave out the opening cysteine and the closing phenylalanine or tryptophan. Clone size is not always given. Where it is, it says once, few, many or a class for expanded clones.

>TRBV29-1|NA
SLTGGELAGPSYEQY
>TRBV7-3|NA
ASTLAGASYNEQF
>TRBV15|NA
ATSTSTGDLF
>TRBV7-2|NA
ASSLEGLAGYYEQY
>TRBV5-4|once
ASSENRGQETQY
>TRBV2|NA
ASSAGTHYGYT
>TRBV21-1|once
ASSRGFGTKPSNVPGTSVETQY
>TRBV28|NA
ASRLNNEQF
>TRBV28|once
ASSSGLAGV
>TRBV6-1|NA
ASSENQGYTGELF
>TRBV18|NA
ASSPPSARGSSYEQY
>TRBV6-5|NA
ASKNLAGSVYEQY
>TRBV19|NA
ASSTRTGGQETQY
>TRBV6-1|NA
ASNTGLSPGELF
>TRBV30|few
AWSAGRKSEKLF
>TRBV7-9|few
ASSQGTSRVLY
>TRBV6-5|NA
ASSDYVNEQY
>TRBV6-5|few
ASGRGDYGYT
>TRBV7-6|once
ASSLGETSSEQY
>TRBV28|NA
ATHEEVGGAF
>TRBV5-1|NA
ASSPTGDNYGYT
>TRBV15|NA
ATSRGRGASYEQY
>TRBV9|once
ASSVGGSYEQY
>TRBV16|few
ASSWTGGLFNYGYT
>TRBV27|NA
ASRSLATNEDEQF
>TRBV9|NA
ASSVEEVWEETQY